A selection of T cell receptor beta chains follows, all from one sample in a study of blood T cell repertoires in COVID-19. Sequencing used immunoSEQ multiplex PCR; TCRdb keeps in-frame clones, though not all of them. The sample lists approximately 140,000 clones; more than 70% were seen once. Sequencing was carried out using peripheral blood. These receptors were taken from a woman aged 60 to 75 with acute or convalescent COVID-19. CDR3s include the opening cysteine and the closing phenylalanine or tryptophan. D genes are given only for firm matches. Size tells how often a clone was seen (once, few, many) or the class of an expanded clone, and some rows leave it out.

j_call | d_call | clone_size | v_call | cdr3_nt | cdr3_aa
TRBJ2-7 | - | - | TRBV5-8 | TGTGCCAGCAGCCTGAGGTTGGGGGGTTACTTC | CASSLRLGGYF
TRBJ1-1 | TRBD1 | many | TRBV12-3/TRBV12-4 | TGTGCCAGCAGACAGGGGGCTGGTGAAGCTTTCTTT | CASRQGAGEAFF
TRBJ1-2 | TRBD1 | - | TRBV12-3/TRBV12-4 | TGTGCCAGCAATAACAGGGGCAACTATGGCTACACCTTC | CASNNRGNYGYTF
TRBJ2-7 | TRBD1 | - | TRBV19 | TGTGCCAGTAGTGTGGGACAGGGGTATCCCTACGAGCAGTACTTC | CASSVGQGYPYEQYF
TRBJ1-1 | - | - | TRBV5-4 | TGTGCCAGCAGGGGAGCTCAGCAGGGGTACACTGAAGCTTTCTTT | CASRGAQQGYTEAFF
TRBJ2-5 | TRBD2 | - | TRBV11-2 | TGTGCCAGCAGCGGGACTAGCGGGTCCCAAGAGACCCAGTACTTC | CASSGTSGSQETQYF
TRBJ2-1 | TRBD2 | - | TRBV9 | TGTGCCAGCAGCGTAGAAAGCGGGGGGGCCAGCTCCTACAATGAGCAGTTCTTC | CASSVESGGASSYNEQFF
TRBJ1-1 | TRBD1 | - | TRBV10-2 | TGCGCCAGCAGGGGGGGGACAGGGGCCACTGAAGCTTTCTTT | CASRGGTGATEAFF
TRBJ2-7 | - | - | TRBV6-5 | TGTGCCAGCAGTTACTCGGGTGGGGGGTACGAGCAGTACTTC | CASSYSGGGYEQYF
TRBJ2-3 | TRBD2 | - | TRBV12-5 | TGTGCTAGTGGTTTAGCGGGGGCCCGGGAGCAGTATTTT | CASGLAGAREQYF
TRBJ1-2 | - | once | TRBV7-9 | TGTGCCAGCAGCTTATTACCGGGAACTAACTATGGCTACACCTTC | CASSLLPGTNYGYTF
TRBJ1-3 | - | once | TRBV5-4 | TGTGCCAGCAGCTTACAGGAGGGAAACACCATATATTTT | CASSLQEGNTIYF
TRBJ2-7 | - | - | TRBV27 | TGTGCCAGCAGTCTCGCCGGGAGACCGGGGGACGAGCAGTACTTC | CASSLAGRPGDEQYF
TRBJ2-7 | - | - | TRBV7-2 | TGTGCCAGCAGCTTAGGCCTTAGCTCCTACGAGCAGTACTTC | CASSLGLSSYEQYF
TRBJ1-2 | - | once | TRBV28 | TGTGCCATGCCGTCGGGGGGCTCCAACTATGGCTACACCTTC | CAMPSGGSNYGYTF
TRBJ1-2 | TRBD1 | - | TRBV28 | TGTGCCAGCAGAGACCGGGACAGTGCTGGCTACACCTTC | CASRDRDSAGYTF
TRBJ1-2 | TRBD1 | - | TRBV5-6 | TGTGCCAGCATAGGGACAGCCTCTAACTATGGCTACACCTTC | CASIGTASNYGYTF